The rows below give T cell receptor beta chains drawn from one sample of a study of blood T cell repertoires in COVID-19. Assay: immunoSEQ multiplex PCR; the TCRdb copy retains only in-frame clones and omits some. The table records approximately 190,000 clones, 80% of them present only once. Material for sequencing was peripheral blood. The receptors stem from a man aged 55 to 70 with acute or convalescent COVID-19. CDR3s include the opening cysteine and the closing phenylalanine or tryptophan. The D gene is left open where the match is weak.

>TRBD2|TRBJ2-7|TRBV4-3
CASSRVAGGNYEQYF
>.|TRBJ1-2|TRBV30
CAWSGGGYGYTF
>.|TRBJ2-1|TRBV6-5
CASSYSWLETNNEQFF
>.|TRBJ2-7|TRBV2
CASRAGETYEQYF
>TRBD2|TRBJ2-1|TRBV6-1
CASSEPGLAAYNEQFF
>TRBD2|TRBJ2-1|TRBV28
CASSSHSAGVYEQFF
>.|TRBJ2-3|TRBV12-3/TRBV12-4
CASTHRVADTQYF
>.|TRBJ2-3|TRBV7-8
CASSPKASRRGDTQYF
>TRBD1|TRBJ1-5|TRBV2
CASSDRTGGHQPQHF
>.|TRBJ2-7|TRBV7-9
CASSLRKEGSHEQYF
>.|TRBJ2-1|TRBV7-9
CASSLIYGEQFF
>.|TRBJ2-1|TRBV6-5
CASSPNNYEQFF
>TRBD1|TRBJ2-3|TRBV6-6
CASSYSQGAADTQYF
>TRBD1|TRBJ1-1|TRBV7-3
CASSYGQGGTEAFF
>TRBD2|TRBJ2-1|TRBV19
CASSVGLAVYNEQFF
>TRBD2|TRBJ2-1|TRBV30
CAWSSGREFNEQFF
>TRBD1|TRBJ1-4|TRBV4-2
CASSRGGNRGNEKLFF
>.|TRBJ2-7|TRBV19
CASSFQISYEQYF
>.|TRBJ1-5|TRBV6-2/TRBV6-3
CASSWTDYSNQPQHF
>TRBD2|TRBJ2-3|TRBV6-5
CASRAGASTDTQYF
>.|TRBJ2-6|TRBV24-1
CATSSRYRQDGSGANVLTF
>.|TRBJ1-6|TRBV27
CASSLSTNRVDSPLHF
>TRBD2|TRBJ2-7|TRBV9
CASDGLAAYEQYF
>.|TRBJ2-7|TRBV28
CASSPFRGSRGLYEQYF
>.|TRBJ1-5|TRBV6-6
CASSYTRGNQPQHF
>TRBD2|TRBJ2-7|TRBV5-1
CASSSSFLSGGQDEQYF
>.|TRBJ1-1|TRBV30
CAWSLQGNTEAFF
>TRBD1|TRBJ2-7|TRBV6-5
CASKYLQGARNEQYF
>.|TRBJ1-1|TRBV28
CASSSGLIGTEAFF
>.|TRBJ2-2|TRBV9
CASSVGLRLANTGELFF
>.|TRBJ2-1|TRBV5-1
CASSSRLGYNEQFF
>.|TRBJ2-2|TRBV6-1
CASSDQGHTGELFF
>TRBD2|TRBJ2-1|TRBV10-3
CAISDLTSGSSNEQFF
>.|TRBJ2-1|TRBV7-9
CASSRGLNEQFF
>.|TRBJ1-5|TRBV2
CASSGGRSQPQHF
>TRBD2|TRBJ2-7|TRBV2
CASRRTSGYEQYF
>.|TRBJ1-4|TRBV25-1
CASSDSGVTPEKLFF
>.|TRBJ1-3|TRBV6-1
CASSEMSSGNTIYF
>TRBD1|TRBJ1-3|TRBV19
CASSPTGGGNTIYF
>.|TRBJ1-2|TRBV11-2
CASSPPGFRYYGYTF
>.|TRBJ2-5|TRBV19
CASSIGGGLSQETQYF
>TRBD1|TRBJ1-5|TRBV10-3
CAIRGQVDQPQHF
>.|TRBJ2-1|TRBV9
CASSALAAAYNEQFF
>.|TRBJ1-2|TRBV19
CASSNRDTYGYTF
>TRBD2|TRBJ2-6|TRBV5-6
CASTFQGLADPSGANVLTF
>.|TRBJ1-1|TRBV5-4
CASSLTGTSGTEAFF